These 13 T cell receptor beta chains share one sample of origin, sequenced in a study of T cells in narcolepsy. Sequencing used immunoSEQ multiplex PCR; TCRdb keeps in-frame clones, though not all of them. This table holds tens of thousands of clones, approximately 84% found once. The source material was CD45RA- memory CD4+ T cells from PBMCs. The receptors here all came from a human donor with narcolepsy.

This chain connects TRBV5-5 to TRBJ1-5; D unresolved. The germline V gene encodes CDR1 SGHKS and CDR2 YYEKEE (reference sequence). V was trimmed by 5 bases and J by 4 bases, leaving 16 bases between them. The CDR3 covers 15 residues. The chain's CDR3 is CASRRTRGGNQPQHF. The CDR3 nucleotides read TGTGCCAGCAGGCGTACCCGCGGCGGTAATCAGCCCCAGCATTTT. Full variable domain (outside the CDR3, taken from reference TRBV5-5 and TRBJ1-5): DAGVTQSPTHLIKTRGQQVTLRCSPISGHKSVSWYQQVLGQGPQFIFQYYEKEERGRGNFPDRFSARQFPNYSSELNVNALLLGDSALYLCASRRTRGGNQPQHFGDGTRLSIL.

The chain joins TRBV1 to TRBJ1-5. TRBV1 is noted as a pseudogene. CDR3 length equals 13 residues. CDR3 sequence reads: CTSTLSVVRPQHF. In DNA, the CDR3 is TGCACCAGCACCCTATCTGTGGTTCGGCCCCAGCATTTT.

The rearrangement joins TRBV21-1 to TRBJ1-4; the D call in the table, TRBD1, was not verified against the DNA. TRBV21-1 is deemed a pseudogene. The CDR3 sequence is 14 residues long. CDR3: CASTPGKGGEKLFF. The CDR3 DNA reads as TGTGCCAGCACCCCCGGGAAAGGGGGTGAAAAACTGTTTTTT.

This clone was detected only once. One end of the junction does not line up with germline, which may come from a read error. The V call is TRBV7-7, the J call TRBJ2-5; 8 bases align to TRBD2. CDR3 size: 14 residues. Germline CDR1 and CDR2: SSHAT and FNYEAQ (reference sequence). The CDR3 region is CASSWGTSYETQYF. CDR3 in DNA: TGTGCTAGCAGTTGGGGGACTAGTTACGAGACCCAGTACTTC.

The chain combines TRBV7-8 with TRBJ2-3, with 8 bases that match TRBD1. The germline V gene has CDR1 SGHVS and CDR2 FQNEAQ. J gave up 3 bases and V 5 bases, and 7 bases lay outside the gene matches. This CDR3 is 15 amino acids long. The CDR3 DNA sequence: TGTGCCAGCAGCCCCAGGGGGCTGCGGACAGATACGCAGTATTTT. Its translation: CASSPRGLRTDTQYF.

J is TRBJ2-7 and V is TRBV28; 7 bases agree with TRBD2. The ends lost 1 base at V and 2 bases at J; junction bases unmatched: 8. Germline V CDR1 and CDR2: MDHEN, SYDVKM. This CDR3 contains 16 residues. The CDR3 DNA is TGTGCCAGCAGTTTATTTGGGTCTAGCGGCACCTACGAGCAGTACTTC. It translates to CASSLFGSSGTYEQYF.

The count of this clone is one. The CDR3 nucleotides read TGTGCTAGTGCCCTGTCAGGGACCAACTATGGCTACACCTTC. Its protein is CASALSGTNYGYTF. V gene TRBV12-5 combines with J gene TRBJ1-2, with D possibly TRBD1 on 5 matching bases. Trimming removed 7 bases at V and 2 bases at J, with 14 bases between. This CDR3 contains 14 residues. Germline CDR1 is LGHNT and CDR2 is FRNRAP.

The gene calls are TRBV18 and TRBJ1-1; tentatively, D is TRBD1 (6 bases). The V end was cut by 3 bases, the J end by 3 bases, with 17 bases between. The CDR3 is made up of 16 amino acids. Germline values: CDR1 KGHSH, CDR2 LQKENI. The chain's CDR3 is CASSPFEAGVDTEAFF. CDR3 DNA: TGTGCCAGCTCACCGTTTGAGGCAGGGGTGGACACTGAAGCTTTCTTT.

The genes are TRBV28 and TRBJ1-2, with unresolved D. Germline CDR1 is MDHEN and CDR2 is SYDVKM. The ends were cut back, 3 bases at V and 4 bases at J, with 21 bases in the middle. This CDR3 spans 17 amino acids. CDR3 in amino acids: CASSLGSSEALRYGYTF. CDR3 DNA: TGTGCCAGCAGTTTGGGATCTAGTGAGGCCCTCCGCTATGGCTACACCTTC.

In the case of this clone: Other nucleotide sequences in the sample specify the same CDR3. The chain employs TRBV2 and TRBJ1-4; possible D gene TRBD1, 5 bases. The germline V gene encodes CDR1 SNHLY and CDR2 FYNNEI. Trimming stripped 4 bases from V and 4 bases from J, with 10 bases between. This CDR3 is built from 14 residues. CDR3 amino acids: CASSVRGNNEKLFF. The CDR3 nucleotides read TGTGCCAGCAGTGTACGGGGGAATAATGAAAAACTGTTTTTT.

V and J are TRBV6-5 and TRBJ1-2; TRBD1 agrees at 8 bases. The CDR3 sequence is 14 residues long. The V gene end was trimmed by 5 bases and the J gene end by 8 bases; junction bases not matched to a gene: 10. Germline CDR1 is MNHEY and CDR2 is SVGAGI. The chain's CDR3 is CASSKVDRGYGYTF. The CDR3 DNA is TGTGCCAGCAGTAAAGTCGACAGGGGCTACGGCTACACCTTC.

This clone has just one count. The chain recombines TRBV19 with TRBJ2-3; TRBD2 matches at 10 bases. The V gene end was trimmed by 5 bases and the J gene end by 2 bases; junction bases not matched to a gene: 10. The CDR3 covers 17 residues. Germline lookup yields CDR1 LNHDA and CDR2 SQIVND (reference sequence). The CDR3, as DNA: TGTGCCAGTAGTTCGCGGACTAGCGGCGAACTCACAGATACGCAGTATTTT. Translated, it gives CASSSRTSGELTDTQYF.

The chain is built from TRBV28 and TRBJ1-2; a weak D match, TRBD1 (5 bases). V was shortened by 3 bases and J by 5 bases, with 16 bases between the two germline ends. CDR1 is MDHEN and CDR2 is SYDVKM in the germline V gene. The CDR3 extends over 15 amino acids. The CDR3 is CASSFGGVGLYGYTF. The CDR3 DNA reads as TGTGCCAGCAGTTTCGGGGGAGTGGGATTGTATGGCTACACCTTC.